This T cell receptor (beta chain) is from a study of T cells in Graves' hyperthyroidism and ophthalmopathy. General study points: Expanded thyroid clonotypes (above 0.001) were mostly also found in blood.

This clonotype has at least ten counts. Its target is not known. Authors of the study amplified TCR beta CDR3 regions from RNA transcripts. When the TCR CDR3 underwent first-round RT-PCR, the HTBI primer set was used. In TCRdb, the multiplex PCR reads were re-called with MiXCR into one record per CDR3 protein. The sample contains a few hundred thousand distinct CDR3 sequences, 11% to 15% of which appear only once. Researchers defined stable Graves' hyperthyroidism as no ophthalmopathy progression within 18 months. The study left out patients who had uncontrolled infection, other autoimmune disease, pregnancy or lactation. V dropped 2 bases and J dropped 4 bases, with 5 bases sitting between them. The CDR3 is 12 amino acids. Germline V gene data show CDR1 as MNHEY and CDR2 as SVGAGI.

The clonotype was recovered from a woman aged 40 to 55 with Graves' hyperthyroidism. Sequenced material: blood. V gene TRBV6-5 combines with J gene TRBJ1-2; tentatively, D is TRBD1 (5 bases). The CDR3: CASSYDSYGYTF. The CDR3 DNA is TGTGCCAGCAGTTACGACAGCTATGGCTACACCTTC.